This T cell receptor beta chain came from a study of T-cell reconstitution after alpha-beta-depleted transplantation in children. With V trimmed by 7 bases and J by 6 bases, 14 bases remained unmatched. The CDR3 runs to 15 residues. In germline, CDR1 is SNHLY, CDR2 FYNNEI. Molecular barcoding with unique molecular identifiers was used for the TCRbeta library. Via MiXCR, TCRdb re-called the PCR reads, giving one row per CDR3 protein. The data hold hundreds of thousands of distinct CDR3 sequences, with approximately 11% observed a single time. The J gene is TRBJ2-7, the V gene TRBV2; 8 bases align to TRBD1. The source material was PBMCs, sampled before TCRalphabeta/CD19-depleted stem cell transplant. This clonotype was obtained from a child under two years old with acute myeloid leukemia, due to receive a stem cell transplant. The CDR3 nucleotides read TGTGCCAGCATTTTTTTATCGGGACAGGCAGCCGAGCAGTACTTC. Translated: CASIFLSGQAAEQYF.